This TCR beta chain comes out of a study of T cells after yellow fever vaccination. Study-wide results and limits: Repertoires sorted by FACS could include abundant clonotypes that are contaminants from the bulk population. A small proportion of clonotypes was detected in both the CD4 and CD8 compartments. In post-booster samples, most primary-vaccination clones reappeared (under 98% CD4, 88% CD8).

Trimming cost V 4 bases and J 2 bases; bases outside gene matches: 5. The CDR3 loop spans 15 amino acids. The V gene's germline CDR1 is LNHDA and CDR2 SQIVND (reference sequence). This clonotype was observed a single time. The antigen is undetermined. TCRdb re-analysed the 5' RACE reads in MiXCR, keeping a single row per CDR3 protein. The sample has roughly 500,000 distinct CDR3 sequences, roughly 21% seen once. V gene TRBV19 combines with J gene TRBJ2-5, with 9 bases aligning to TRBD1. The TCR comes from a man aged 25 to 40 who received the YFV17D yellow fever vaccine. Sample: PBMCs, taken 15 days after the yellow fever booster vaccination. In nucleotides, the CDR3 is TGTGCCAGTAGTACCCGGACAGGGGAACAAGAGACCCAGTACTTC. It yields the protein CASSTRTGEQETQYF.